This T cell receptor beta chain was observed in a study of blood T cell repertoires in COVID-19. Background on the study: Samples of COVID-19 (acute and convalescent) were obtained from the United States, Italy and Spain. The analysed material was cDNA or gDNA that came from T cells, B-cell-depleted T cells, or PBMCs.

Clones were read by immunoSEQ multiplex PCR, and TCRdb kept only the in-frame ones, dropping some. This sample has about 140,000 clones, with roughly 85% found just once. Recruitment covered fewer than 25 US areas and drew participants whose ages spanned roughly 18 to 100 years. Cohort 3 donors counted as recovered after two negative PCRs, clearance, or resolved symptoms. The CDR3 length is 17 residues. J was trimmed by 2 bases and V by 4 bases; bases with no gene match: 10. Germline CDR1 is SGHVS and CDR2 is FQNEAQ. The chain carries TRBV7-8 and TRBJ2-3; TRBD1 agrees at 9 bases. Sequencing used PBMCs or T cells enriched from blood (not recorded which). This clonotype originated in a woman aged 45-65 years who had recovered from COVID-19. DNA of the CDR3: TGTGCCAGCAGCTCAGAAGCCGGGACAGGGCCCACAGATACGCAGTATTTT. Translating it yields CASSSEAGTGPTDTQYF.